The 20 T cell receptor beta chains below all came from one sample that was sequenced in a study of T cell responses to AZD1222 COVID-19 vaccine. Profiling relied on immunoSEQ multiplex PCR, and the TCRdb table lists in-frame clones only, not all of them. The repertoire consists of around 83,000 clones, with about 88% occurring once and the leading ten covering roughly 21%. Material: peripheral blood, obtained on day 0 of AZD1222 vaccination. The receptors stem from an adult in good health.

This chain uses TRBV18 with TRBJ1-2, with D possibly being TRBD1 (5 bases). This CDR3 contains 14 residues. The germline V gene encodes CDR1 KGHSH and CDR2 LQKENI. The V end lost 1 base, the J end lost 7 bases, and 13 bases lay between the germline ends. CDR3 amino acids: CASSPLSGQGGYTF. The CDR3 nucleotides are TGTGCCAGCTCACCACTTTCGGGGCAGGGTGGCTACACCTTC.

This chain joins TRBV18 and TRBJ2-1, with 7 bases aligning to TRBD1. The ends lost 3 bases at V and 8 bases at J; junction bases unmatched: 4. The CDR3 runs to 13 residues. The germline V gene encodes CDR1 KGHSH and CDR2 LQKENI. CDR3 in DNA: TGTGCCAGCTCACCGTACAGGGGATATGAGCAGTTCTTC. It is translated as CASSPYRGYEQFF.

This clone was seen once. The chain employs TRBV10-2 and TRBJ1-1, with D hard to call. Germline CDR1 WSHSY, CDR2 SAAADI. V lost 3 bases, J lost 5 bases, and 13 bases lay in between. The CDR3 loop spans 14 amino acids. The CDR3 sequence: CASSDDLSVTEAFF. CDR3 sequence (DNA): TGCGCCAGCAGTGATGACCTTTCCGTAACTGAAGCTTTCTTT.

The chain carries TRBV5-1 and TRBJ1-4; TRBD1 matches at 7 bases. After removal of 4 bases from V and 5 bases from J, the junction contained 5 bases not matched to a gene. Germline values: CDR1 SGHRS, CDR2 YFSETQ. CDR3 size: 14 residues. In DNA, the CDR3 is TGCGCCAGCAGCAACCGGGACAGCAATGAAAAACTGTTTTTT. Encoded protein: CASSNRDSNEKLFF. The variable domain in full, completed from reference TRBV5-1 and TRBJ1-4, reads KAGVTQTPRYLIKTRGQQVTLSCSPISGHRSVSWYQQTPGQGLQFLFEYFSETQRNKGNFPGRFSGRQFSNSRSEMNVSTLELGDSALYLCASSNRDSNEKLFFGSGTQLSVL.

The V and J genes are TRBV4-3 and TRBJ2-7; 10 positions agree with TRBD1. The CDR3 has 16 residues. Germline CDR1 and CDR2: LGHNA and YSLEER. V gave up 0 bases and J gave up 6 bases; unmatched junction bases: 8. This chain's CDR3 is CASSQETGQGVGEQYF. For the CDR3, the DNA is TGCGCCAGCAGCCAAGAGACCGGACAGGGGGTCGGCGAGCAGTACTTC.

The rearrangement links TRBV6-2 or TRBV6-3 to TRBJ2-7; the match to TRBD1 covers 7 bases. V lost 2 bases to trimming and J lost 5 bases; unmatched junction nucleotides: 6. CDR3 size: 14 residues. The germline CDR1 and CDR2 sequences are MNHEY and SVGEGT. Written as DNA, the CDR3 is TGTGCCAGCAGTTACCCAGACAGGGCCCACGAGCAGTACTTC. It specifies CASSYPDRAHEQYF.

The chain is built from TRBV9 and TRBJ1-1; D may be TRBD1 (5 bases). Trimming pared 3 bases from V and 1 base from J, leaving 10 bases between. Germline lookup yields CDR1 SGDLS and CDR2 YYNGEE. The CDR3 length is 14 residues. CDR3 nucleotides: TGTGCCAGCAGCGGGGGCAGGGCGAACACTGAAGCTTTCTTT. Residues: CASSGGRANTEAFF.

The chain employs TRBV3-1 (or the pseudogene TRBV3-2) and TRBJ2-2, with D perhaps being TRBD1 or TRBD2 (6 bases each). V was trimmed by 4 bases and J by 2 bases, leaving 20 bases between them. The CDR3 covers 18 residues. Per the germline V gene, CDR1 is LGHDT and CDR2 is YNNKEL (reference sequence). CDR3 residues: CASSPDHPGAYNTGELFF. The CDR3 coding sequence is TGTGCCAGCAGCCCAGACCACCCGGGGGCTTACAACACCGGGGAGCTGTTTTTT.

A word on this clone: The same CDR3 also results from other DNA sequences found in this sample. This chain connects TRBV6-4 to TRBJ2-7; D gene uncertain. Germline assignment: CDR1 MRHNA and CDR2 SNTAGT. CDR3 length: 13 amino acids. Trimming stripped 3 bases from V and 3 bases from J, with 9 bases between. The CDR3 loop is CASSEWALYEQYF. In DNA, the CDR3 is TGTGCCAGCAGTGAGTGGGCCCTCTACGAGCAGTACTTC.

This chain links TRBV24-1 with TRBJ2-1; TRBD1 matches at 8 bases. Germline CDR1 KGHDR, CDR2 SFDVKD. Trimming at V came to 9 bases and at J to 4 bases, leaving 7 bases not matched to a gene. The CDR3 has 14 residues. Here the CDR3 reads CATASGTGYNEQFF. Here the CDR3 DNA reads TGTGCCACCGCCTCCGGGACAGGATACAATGAGCAGTTCTTC.

This rearrangement joins TRBV19 to TRBJ1-6; D unclear. CDR1 LNHDA and CDR2 SQIVND come from the germline V gene (reference sequence). The CDR3 loop spans 14 amino acids. V lost 6 bases and J 9 bases, leaving 15 bases between the germline ends. DNA for the CDR3: TGTGCCAGTAGATCTTACGGAGCCGGTTCACCCCTCCACTTT. This encodes CASRSYGAGSPLHF.

The chain recombines TRBV11-2 with TRBJ2-2, with D perhaps TRBD1 (6 bases). The germline gives CDR1 SGHAT, CDR2 FQNNGV. This CDR3 comprises 17 residues. The V end was cut by 5 bases, the J end by 0 bases, with 16 bases between. The CDR3 is CASSDLHRDPNTGELFF. The CDR3 DNA sequence: TGTGCCAGCAGCGACTTACACAGGGACCCGAACACCGGGGAGCTGTTTTTT. The whole variable domain, filled in from reference TRBV11-2 and TRBJ2-2, reads EAGVAQSPRYKIIEKRQSVAFWCNPISGHATLYWYQQILGQGPKLLIQFQNNGVVDDSQLPKDRFSAERLKGVDSTLKIQPAKLEDSAVYLCASSDLHRDPNTGELFFGEGSRLTVL.

The V and J genes are TRBV29-1 and TRBJ1-1, with D perhaps TRBD1 (5 bases). Germline V CDR1 and CDR2: SQVTM, ANQGSEA. The CDR3 has 13 residues. V was clipped by 6 bases and J by 4 bases, with 15 bases between them. The CDR3 spells CSVQGVWGTEAFF. The CDR3 coding sequence is TGCAGCGTCCAAGGGGTTTGGGGCACTGAAGCTTTCTTT.

V and J are TRBV5-8 and TRBJ2-7, with D hard to call. Germline CDR1 is SGHTS and CDR2 is YDEGEE. Deletions cut 0 bases from V and 2 bases from J, with 6 bases between. This CDR3 is built from 13 residues. CDR3 amino acids: CASSLDKAYEQYF. CDR3 coding DNA: TGTGCCAGCAGCTTGGACAAGGCCTACGAGCAGTACTTC.

This chain links TRBV20-1 with TRBJ2-5, with D unclear. The germline V gene encodes CDR1 DFQATT and CDR2 SNEGSKA (reference sequence). V lost 3 bases to trimming and J lost 1 base, with 0 bases between them. The CDR3 has 10 amino acids. CDR3 sequence: CSASQETQYF. The CDR3 region has the DNA TGCAGTGCTAGCCAAGAGACCCAGTACTTC.

V usage is TRBV11-2 and J usage is TRBJ1-3; D gene ambiguous. The CDR3 length is 15 residues. Germline V lookup: CDR1 SGHAT, CDR2 FQNNGV. V was shortened by 5 bases and J by 0 bases, with 11 bases between the two germline ends. In DNA, the CDR3 is TGTGCCAGCAGCCTCCGGACGAGCTCTGGAAACACCATATATTTT. It is translated as CASSLRTSSGNTIYF.

The chain carries TRBV7-2 and TRBJ2-1; 9 bases are shared with TRBD1. CDR3 length equals 16 residues. The germline gives CDR1 SGHTA, CDR2 FQGNSA. The J segment lost 1 base and the V segment lost 6 bases, leaving 7 bases of the junction unmatched. DNA of the CDR3: TGTGCCAGCAGGGAGGTACAGGGGGCTTCCTACAATGAGCAGTTCTTC. Its protein product is CASREVQGASYNEQFF. Variable domain in full (rest from reference TRBV7-2 and TRBJ2-1): GAGVSQSPSNKVTEKGKDVELRCDPISGHTALYWYRQSLGQGLEFLIYFQGNSAPDKSGLPSDRFSAERTGGSVSTLTIQRTQQEDSAVYLCASREVQGASYNEQFFGPGTRLTVL.

The chain uses TRBV4-1 and TRBJ1-5; tentatively, D is TRBD1 (5 bases). Between the trimmed V and J ends, which lost 1 base and 6 bases, there was a span of 13 bases. The CDR3 is 15 residues long. Germline V gene lookup returns CDR1 MGHRA and CDR2 YSYEKL. CDR3 sequence reads: CASSQGEAGPQPQHF. The CDR3 nucleotides are TGCGCCAGCAGCCAAGGTGAGGCGGGGCCTCAGCCCCAGCATTTT.

The table lists this clone with a count of one. CDR3 nucleotides: TGCGCCAGCAGCCCCCTCGCGGGGGGCGCGGGTTCACCCCTCCACTTT. Its translation: CASSPLAGGAGSPLHF. This chain connects TRBV5-1 to TRBJ1-6; TRBD1 is a possible D gene (6 bases). The germline CDR1 and CDR2 sequences are SGHRS and YFSETQ. With 4 bases removed from V and 9 bases from J, the gap between germline ends came to 20 bases. The CDR3 contains 16 residues.

This rearrangement joins TRBV7-6 to TRBJ1-4, with 7 bases matching TRBD1. CDR1 and CDR2 from the germline V gene are SGHVS and FNYEAQ. Germline trimming cut 1 base from V and 7 bases from J; bases unmatched to any gene: 3. The CDR3 has 14 amino acids. Here the CDR3 DNA reads TGTGCCAGCAGCTTAGGGGCAGGGGGTGAAAAACTGTTTTTT. This encodes CASSLGAGGEKLFF.